Listed below are T cell receptor beta chains from one sample, sequenced in a study of regulatory T cells. Clones were sequenced by immunoSEQ multiplex PCR, and TCRdb holds only the in-frame ones, with some missing. The profile shows over 20,000 clones, over 75% of them singletons. Sequencing was done on a sample of conventional CD4+ T cells sorted from blood. The receptors originated from a child aged 10-17 years with CD3G deficiency. Each CDR3 is given with its conserved first and last residue. The D gene is left open where the match is weak. Expanded clones get a size class; other rows say once, few or many, or leave the size out.

TRBV7-8,NA,15,TRBJ1-5,NA,CASSLDGDPNQPQHF,TGTGCCAGCAGCTTAGACGGGGATCCCAATCAGCCCCAGCATTTT
TRBV28,NA,14,TRBJ2-5,TRBD1,CASSSARGFETQYF,TGTGCCAGCAGTTCGGCCAGGGGGTTTGAGACCCAGTACTTC
TRBV28,NA,17,TRBJ1-5,NA,CASSPSGHKGRYQPQHF,TGTGCCAGCAGTCCGTCGGGACACAAGGGGCGATATCAGCCCCAGCATTTT
TRBV7-8,NA,14,TRBJ2-2,NA,CASSLGENTGELFF,TGTGCCAGCAGCTTAGGCGAGAACACCGGGGAGCTGTTTTTT
TRBV10-2,NA,11,TRBJ2-7,NA,CASSERYEQYF,TGCGCCAGCAGTGAGCGGTACGAGCAGTACTTC
TRBV28,NA,11,TRBJ2-7,NA,CASSVKGEQYF,TGTGCCAGCAGTGTGAAGGGGGAGCAGTACTTC
TRBV11-3,NA,18,TRBJ1-1,NA,CASSLDRRDSPRDTEAFF,TGTGCCAGCAGCTTAGATCGGAGGGACTCACCGCGAGACACTGAAGCTTTCTTT
TRBV5-1,NA,13,TRBJ1-2,NA,CASRRTDQYGYTF,TGCGCCAGCAGGAGAACCGACCAGTATGGCTACACCTTC
TRBV28,NA,16,TRBJ2-3,TRBD1,CASSPQGEGQGQTQYF,TGTGCCAGCAGTCCTCAAGGGGAGGGACAGGGACAAACGCAGTATTTT
TRBV28,NA,15,TRBJ2-6,NA,CASRSRGSGANVLTF,TGTGCCAGCAGGTCCCGGGGAAGTGGGGCCAACGTCCTGACTTTC
TRBV11-2,NA,17,TRBJ2-3,TRBD2,CASSLGYGGRAGDTQYF,TGTGCCAGCAGCTTAGGATATGGCGGGAGGGCCGGAGATACGCAGTATTTT
TRBV7-9,NA,12,TRBJ2-2,NA,CASSLGPGELFF,TGTGCCAGCAGCTTGGGTCCCGGGGAGCTGTTTTTT
TRBV6-1,NA,13,TRBJ2-3,NA,CASSFDGLGTQYF,TGTGCCAGCAGTTTCGACGGGTTGGGGACGCAGTATTTT
TRBV6-1,NA,18,TRBJ2-7,TRBD1,CASSENKWDRGGTYEQYF,TGTGCCAGCAGTGAAAATAAGTGGGACAGGGGTGGAACCTACGAGCAGTACTTC
TRBV9,NA,13,TRBJ2-3,NA,CASSADTTDTQYF,TGTGCCAGCAGCGCGGACACTACAGATACGCAGTATTTT
TRBV7-7,NA,13,TRBJ2-5,NA,CASSPQPGATQYF,TGTGCCAGCAGCCCCCAGCCAGGAGCGACCCAGTACTTC
TRBV5-1,NA,12,TRBJ2-7,TRBD1,CASSYDREKQYF,TGCGCCAGCAGCTATGACAGGGAGAAGCAGTACTTC
TRBV7-8,NA,15,TRBJ2-1,NA,CASSFRDYSYNEQFF,TGTGCCAGCAGCTTCAGAGACTACTCCTACAATGAGCAGTTCTTC
TRBV13,NA,16,TRBJ2-3,TRBD1,CASSLDRGSFSDTQYF,TGTGCCAGCAGCCTCGACAGGGGGAGTTTTTCGGATACGCAGTATTTT
TRBV5-1,once,15,TRBJ2-3,NA,CASSLAGSHTDTQYF,TGCGCCAGCAGCTTGGCGGGTTCTCACACAGATACGCAGTATTTT
TRBV6-5,NA,11,TRBJ2-7,NA,CASSASREQYF,TGTGCCAGCAGCGCCTCACGCGAGCAGTACTTC
TRBV19,NA,15,TRBJ2-2,TRBD1,CASSLRQGPTGELFF,TGTGCCAGTAGCCTCAGACAGGGGCCCACCGGGGAGCTGTTTTTT
TRBV5-1,few,18,TRBJ2-6,NA,CASSLDGGPRSGANVLTF,TGCGCCAGCAGCTTGGATGGAGGTCCCCGCTCTGGGGCCAACGTCCTGACTTTC
TRBV28,NA,14,TRBJ2-7,TRBD2,CASSRHSGGYEQYF,TGTGCCAGCAGCCGTCACAGCGGGGGCTACGAGCAGTACTTC
TRBV28,NA,13,TRBJ2-3,NA,CASSAWSADTQYF,TGTGCCAGCAGTGCCTGGAGTGCAGATACGCAGTATTTT
TRBV28,NA,14,TRBJ1-1,NA,CASSPRRRRTEAFF,TGTGCCAGCAGTCCCCGACGGCGCAGGACTGAAGCTTTCTTT
TRBV6-1,NA,17,TRBJ2-1,NA,CASSGGGGTARYNEQFF,TGTGCCAGCAGTGGAGGGGGGGGGACAGCCCGGTATAATGAGCAGTTCTTC
TRBV6-1,few,14,TRBJ2-7,NA,CASNQGTFAYEQYF,TGTGCCAGCAATCAGGGTACTTTCGCCTACGAGCAGTACTTC
TRBV6-1,NA,13,TRBJ1-1,TRBD1,CASTHRDRTEAFF,TGTGCCAGCACCCACAGGGACAGAACTGAAGCTTTCTTT
TRBV6-1,NA,16,TRBJ2-7,TRBD1,CASSGTGTGGPYEQYF,TGTGCCAGCAGTGGAACCGGGACAGGGGGCCCCTACGAGCAGTACTTC
TRBV6-1,NA,16,TRBJ1-5,NA,CASSVTGRSGNQPQHF,TGTGCCAGCAGTGTCACAGGGCGATCGGGCAATCAGCCCCAGCATTTT
TRBV30,NA,12,TRBJ1-1,NA,CAWSSSNTEAFF,TGTGCCTGGAGTTCATCCAACACTGAAGCTTTCTTT
TRBV10-3,NA,13,TRBJ2-7,TRBD2,CAIKPSGSYEQYF,TGTGCCATCAAGCCTAGCGGCTCCTACGAGCAGTACTTC
TRBV6-1,NA,15,TRBJ2-4,NA,CASSIGPLAKNIQYF,TGTGCCAGCAGCATTGGGCCTCTAGCCAAAAACATTCAGTACTTC
TRBV27,once,14,TRBJ2-7,TRBD2,CASRRTSGRGEQYF,TGTGCCAGCAGGAGGACTAGCGGGAGGGGCGAGCAGTACTTC
TRBV6-1,NA,15,TRBJ2-2,NA,CASSGMGLYTGELFF,TGTGCCAGCAGTGGGATGGGGTTGTACACCGGGGAGCTGTTTTTT
TRBV7-9,few,13,TRBJ2-1,NA,CASSLVTTSEQFF,TGTGCCAGCAGCTTAGTTACGACGAGTGAGCAGTTCTTC
TRBV5-1,NA,15,TRBJ2-3,NA,CASSLAGFPTDTQYF,TGCGCCAGCAGCTTGGCCGGGTTTCCCACAGATACGCAGTATTTT
TRBV18,NA,15,TRBJ2-3,TRBD1,CASSPGQSKLYTQYF,TGTGCCAGCTCACCGGGACAGAGCAAACTTTATACGCAGTATTTT
TRBV5-1,few,15,TRBJ2-1,NA,CASSLGTSPSNEQFF,TGCGCCAGCAGCCTTGGTACCAGCCCATCGAATGAGCAGTTCTTC
TRBV6-1,once,14,TRBJ1-2,NA,CASRTPGQKDGYTF,TGTGCCAGCAGAACACCTGGGCAAAAGGATGGCTACACCTTC
TRBV27,NA,16,TRBJ2-2,TRBD1,CASSPLRDRGTGELFF,TGTGCCAGCAGTCCCCTGCGGGACAGGGGGACCGGGGAGCTGTTTTTT
TRBV5-1,NA,14,TRBJ1-1,NA,CASSFNNRETEAFF,TGCGCCAGCAGCTTTAATAACAGGGAGACTGAAGCTTTCTTT
TRBV9,NA,14,TRBJ2-1,TRBD2,CASSRGGRAYEQFF,TGTGCCAGCTCCCGCGGCGGGAGGGCCTATGAGCAGTTCTTC
TRBV7-8,NA,17,TRBJ2-3,TRBD2,CASSLRTSGRITDTQYF,TGTGCCAGCAGCCTTAGGACTAGCGGGAGAATAACAGATACGCAGTATTTT
TRBV5-1,NA,15,TRBJ2-7,TRBD2,CASSKGTSGTYEQYF,TGCGCCAGCAGCAAGGGGACTAGCGGGACCTACGAGCAGTACTTC